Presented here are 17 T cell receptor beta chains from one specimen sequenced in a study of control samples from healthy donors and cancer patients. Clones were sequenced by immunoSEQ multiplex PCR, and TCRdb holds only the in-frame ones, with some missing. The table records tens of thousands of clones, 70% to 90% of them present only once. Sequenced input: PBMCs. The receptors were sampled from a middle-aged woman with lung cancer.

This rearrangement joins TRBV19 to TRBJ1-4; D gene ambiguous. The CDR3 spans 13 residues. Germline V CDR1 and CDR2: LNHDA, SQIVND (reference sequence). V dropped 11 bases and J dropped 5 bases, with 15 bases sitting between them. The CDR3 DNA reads TGTGCCGTCCAGGACGGCTCAAATGAAAAACTGTTTTTT. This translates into CAVQDGSNEKLFF.

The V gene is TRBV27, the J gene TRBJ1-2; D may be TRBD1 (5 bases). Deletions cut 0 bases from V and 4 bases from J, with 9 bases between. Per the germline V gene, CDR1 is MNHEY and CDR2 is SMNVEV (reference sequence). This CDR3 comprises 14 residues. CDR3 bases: TGTGCCAGCAGTTTATCCCCAGGGTTCTATGGCTACACCTTC. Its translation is CASSLSPGFYGYTF.

DNA of the CDR3: TGTGCCAGCAGCCCGCTGGGACAGACGAACACTGAAGCTTTCTTT. This sequence encodes CASSPLGQTNTEAFF. The rearrangement links TRBV4-2 to TRBJ1-1; 7 bases agree with TRBD1. The V gene end was trimmed by 4 bases and the J gene end by 1 base; junction bases not matched to a gene: 6. This CDR3 has 15 residues. The germline gives CDR1 LGHNA, CDR2 YNFKEQ.

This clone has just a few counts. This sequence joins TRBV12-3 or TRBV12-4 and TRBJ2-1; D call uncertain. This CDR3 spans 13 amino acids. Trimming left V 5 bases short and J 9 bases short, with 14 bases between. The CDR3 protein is CASSPGSNTEQFF. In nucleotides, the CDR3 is TGTGCCAGCAGTCCGGGTAGCAATACTGAGCAGTTCTTC.

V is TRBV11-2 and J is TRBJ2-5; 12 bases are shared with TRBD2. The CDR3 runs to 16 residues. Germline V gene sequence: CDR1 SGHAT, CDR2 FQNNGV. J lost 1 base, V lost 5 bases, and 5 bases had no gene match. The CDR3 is CASSITSGGIQETQYF. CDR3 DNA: TGTGCCAGCAGCATCACTAGCGGGGGGATCCAAGAGACCCAGTACTTC.

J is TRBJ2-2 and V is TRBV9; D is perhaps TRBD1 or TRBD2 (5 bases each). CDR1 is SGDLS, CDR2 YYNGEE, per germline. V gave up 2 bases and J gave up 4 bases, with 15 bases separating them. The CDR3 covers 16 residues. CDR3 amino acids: CASSVGDGGFTGELFF. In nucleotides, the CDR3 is TGTGCCAGCAGCGTGGGGGACGGCGGATTCACCGGGGAGCTGTTTTTT.

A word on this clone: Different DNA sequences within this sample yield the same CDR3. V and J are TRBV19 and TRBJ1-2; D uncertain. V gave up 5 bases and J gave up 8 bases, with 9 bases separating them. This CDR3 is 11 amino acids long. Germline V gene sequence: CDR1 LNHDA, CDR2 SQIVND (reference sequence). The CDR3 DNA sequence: TGTGCCAGTAGTCCTGGACGGGGCTACACCTTC. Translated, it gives CASSPGRGYTF.

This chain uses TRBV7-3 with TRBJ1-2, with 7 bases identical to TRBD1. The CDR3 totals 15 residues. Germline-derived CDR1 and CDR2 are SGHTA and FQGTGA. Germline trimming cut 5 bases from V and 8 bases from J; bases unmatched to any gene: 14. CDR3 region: CASSPAAEGAWGYTF. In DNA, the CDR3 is TGTGCCAGCAGCCCCGCGGCAGAGGGGGCATGGGGCTACACCTTC.

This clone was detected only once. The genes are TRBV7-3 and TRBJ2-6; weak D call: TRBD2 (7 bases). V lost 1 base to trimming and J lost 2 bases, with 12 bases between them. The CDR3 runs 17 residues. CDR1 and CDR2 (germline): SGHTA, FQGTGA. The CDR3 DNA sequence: TGTGCCAGCAGCTTAATGTCGGGGGGCGCTGGGGCCAACGTCCTGACTTTC. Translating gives CASSLMSGGAGANVLTF.

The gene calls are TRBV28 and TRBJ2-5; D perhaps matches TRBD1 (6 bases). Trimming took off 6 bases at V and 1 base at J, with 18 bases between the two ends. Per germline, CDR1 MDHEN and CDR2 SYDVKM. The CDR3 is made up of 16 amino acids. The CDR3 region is CASRRMGPGAQETQYF. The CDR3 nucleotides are TGTGCCAGCAGACGTATGGGACCAGGGGCCCAAGAGACCCAGTACTTC. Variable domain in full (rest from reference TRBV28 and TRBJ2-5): DVKVTQSSRYLVKRTGEKVFLECVQDMDHENMFWYRQDPGLGLRLIYFSYDVKMKEKGDIPEGYSVSREKKERFSLILESASTNQTSMYLCASRRMGPGAQETQYFGPGTRLLVL.

The DNA of the CDR3 is TGTGCCAGCAGCGCTCGATCGACAGGCTCTGGAAACACCATATATTTT. Its translation: CASSARSTGSGNTIYF. The chain employs TRBV9 and TRBJ1-3; D possibly corresponds to TRBD1 (6 bases). The CDR3 has 16 amino acids. Germline V CDR1 and CDR2: SGDLS, YYNGEE. V shed 3 bases and J shed 0 bases, with 13 bases lying between them. Using reference TRBV9 and TRBJ1-3 for the parts outside the CDR3, the full variable domain is DSGVTQTPKHLITATGQRVTLRCSPRSGDLSVYWYQQSLDQGLQFLIQYYNGEERAKGNILERFSAQQFPDLHSELNLSSLELGDSALYFCASSARSTGSGNTIYFGEGSWLTVV.

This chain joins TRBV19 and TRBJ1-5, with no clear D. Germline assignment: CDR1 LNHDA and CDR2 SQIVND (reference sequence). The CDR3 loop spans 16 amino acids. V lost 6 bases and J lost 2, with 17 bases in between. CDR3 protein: CASSLAKIFGNQPQHF. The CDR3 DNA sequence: TGTGCCAGTAGCCTGGCCAAAATATTTGGCAATCAGCCCCAGCATTTT.

This chain's CDR3 is CASSLLDEQYF. The CDR3 DNA sequence: TGTGCCAGCAGCTTACTCGACGAGCAGTACTTC. The chain couples TRBV7-9 to TRBJ2-7; D not certain. Germline assignment: CDR1 SEHNR and CDR2 FQNEAQ (reference sequence). V was cut by 2 bases and J by 5 bases, with 4 bases left in between. This CDR3 contains 11 residues. The full variable domain, with the rest looked up from reference TRBV7-9 and TRBJ2-7, is DTGVSQNPRHKITKRGQNVTFRCDPISEHNRLYWYRQTLGQGPEFLTYFQNEAQLEKSRLLSDRFSAERPKGSFSTLEIQRTEQGDSAMYLCASSLLDEQYFGPGTRLTVT.

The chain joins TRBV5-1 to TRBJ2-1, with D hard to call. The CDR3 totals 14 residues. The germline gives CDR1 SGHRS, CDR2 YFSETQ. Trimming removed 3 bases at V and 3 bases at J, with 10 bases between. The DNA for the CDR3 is TGCGCCAGCAGCTACGGACCGAACTACAATGAGCAGTTCTTC. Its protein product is CASSYGPNYNEQFF.

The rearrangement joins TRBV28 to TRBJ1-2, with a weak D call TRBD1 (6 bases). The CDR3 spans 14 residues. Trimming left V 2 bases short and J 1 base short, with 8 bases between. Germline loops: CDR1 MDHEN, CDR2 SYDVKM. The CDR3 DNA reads TGTGCCAGCAGTTTAGGGACACTTAACTATGGCTACACCTTC. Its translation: CASSLGTLNYGYTF.

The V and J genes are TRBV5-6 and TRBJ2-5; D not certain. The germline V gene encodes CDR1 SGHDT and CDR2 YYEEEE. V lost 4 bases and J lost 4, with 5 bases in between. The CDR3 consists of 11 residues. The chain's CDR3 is CASSTRETQYF. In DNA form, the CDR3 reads TGTGCCAGCAGCACCAGAGAGACCCAGTACTTC.

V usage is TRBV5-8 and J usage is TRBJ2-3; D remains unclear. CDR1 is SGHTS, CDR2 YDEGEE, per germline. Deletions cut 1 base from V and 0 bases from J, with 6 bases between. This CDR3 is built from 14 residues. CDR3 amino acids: CASSLFGSTDTQYF. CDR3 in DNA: TGTGCCAGCAGCTTGTTTGGAAGCACAGATACGCAGTATTTT.